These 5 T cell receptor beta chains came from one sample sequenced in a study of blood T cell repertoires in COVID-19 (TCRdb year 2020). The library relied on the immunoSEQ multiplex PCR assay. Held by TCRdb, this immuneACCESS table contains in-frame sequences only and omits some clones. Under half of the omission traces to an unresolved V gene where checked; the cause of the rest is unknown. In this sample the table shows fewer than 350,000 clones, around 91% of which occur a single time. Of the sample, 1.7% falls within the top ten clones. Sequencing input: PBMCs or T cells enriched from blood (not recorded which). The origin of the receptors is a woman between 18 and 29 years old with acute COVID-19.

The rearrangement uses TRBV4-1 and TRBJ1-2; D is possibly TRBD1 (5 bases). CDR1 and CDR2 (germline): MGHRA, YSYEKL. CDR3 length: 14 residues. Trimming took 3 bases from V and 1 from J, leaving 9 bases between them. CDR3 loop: CASSQVTDNYGYTF. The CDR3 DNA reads TGCGCCAGCAGCCAGGTGACAGATAACTATGGCTACACCTTC.

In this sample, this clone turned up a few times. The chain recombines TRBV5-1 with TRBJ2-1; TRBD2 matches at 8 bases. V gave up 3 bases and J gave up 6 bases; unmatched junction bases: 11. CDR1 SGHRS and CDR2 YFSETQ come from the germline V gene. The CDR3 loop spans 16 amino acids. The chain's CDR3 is CASSSTTAGAINEQFF. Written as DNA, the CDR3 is TGCGCCAGCAGCTCAACAACAGCGGGAGCGATCAATGAGCAGTTCTTC.

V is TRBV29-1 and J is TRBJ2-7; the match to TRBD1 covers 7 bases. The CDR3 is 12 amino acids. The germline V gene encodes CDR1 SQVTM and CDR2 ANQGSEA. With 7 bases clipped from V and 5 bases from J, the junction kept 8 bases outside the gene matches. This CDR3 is CSATRDSDEQYF. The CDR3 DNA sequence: TGCAGCGCAACCCGGGACAGTGACGAGCAGTACTTC.

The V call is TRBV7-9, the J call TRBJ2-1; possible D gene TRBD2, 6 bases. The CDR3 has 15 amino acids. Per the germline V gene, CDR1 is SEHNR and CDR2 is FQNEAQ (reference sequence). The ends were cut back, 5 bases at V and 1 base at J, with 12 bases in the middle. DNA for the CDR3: TGTGCCAGCAGCCCCATAGCGGTTTCCTACAATGAGCAGTTCTTC. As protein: CASSPIAVSYNEQFF.

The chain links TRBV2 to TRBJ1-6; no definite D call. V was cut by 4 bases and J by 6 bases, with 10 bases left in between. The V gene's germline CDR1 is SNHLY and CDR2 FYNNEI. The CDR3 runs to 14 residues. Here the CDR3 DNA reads TGTGCCAGCAGTGGCGGCAGACCTAATTCACCCCTCCACTTT. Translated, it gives CASSGGRPNSPLHF.